This T cell receptor beta chain was sequenced in a study of cytomegalovirus exposure and HLA in healthy donors. This PCR relied on a set of 60 Vbeta primers and 13 Jbeta primers. TCRdb's copy holds only in-frame clones and misses some; the assay was immunoSEQ multiplex PCR. The table has 60,000 to 75,000 clones, around 82% seen once. V was trimmed by 5 bases and J by 8 bases, leaving 15 bases between them. CDR3 size: 13 residues. Germline CDR1 SEHNR, CDR2 FQNEAQ (reference sequence). The material sequenced was PBMCs. The rearrangement links TRBV7-9 to TRBJ1-2, with D possibly TRBD1 on 5 matching bases. The source of this sequence is a man in his late teens or twenties in good health and CMV-seropositive. CDR3: CASSPRGGHGYTF. CDR3 coding DNA: TGTGCCAGCAGCCCAAGGGGCGGTCACGGCTACACCTTC.